The 15 T cell receptor beta chains below come from one sample, sequenced in a study of tissue T cells after allogeneic stem cell transplantation. Assay: immunoSEQ multiplex PCR; the TCRdb copy retains only in-frame clones and omits some. The profile shows 48,000 or so clones, around 70% of them singletons. The sample was sorted cells pooled from one or two spleens. These receptors all stem from a pool of C57BL/6 mice in good health.

In its sample, this clone was seen once. Gene and germline names: mouse. The read comes to an end 1 residue before the CDR3 does, leaving the germline J gene to fill in the end. The chain employs TRBV5 and TRBJ2-5; 7 bases are a match to TRBD2. The J segment lost 4 bases and the V segment lost 4 bases, leaving 5 bases of the junction unmatched. The CDR3 covers 14 residues. Germline CDR1 is LGHNA and CDR2 is YNLKQL (reference sequence). The part of the CDR3 DNA that was read is TGTGCCAGCAGCCGGGGGGGATGGGAAGACACCCAGTAC. It translates to CASSRGGWEDTQY. The whole CDR3 is CASSRGGWEDTQYF.

A word on this clone: The genes are named according to mouse. This specimen includes other DNA sequences encoding the same CDR3. The CDR3 region is CASGVSAETLYF. Incomplete CDR3 DNA: TGTGCCAGCGGTGTTAGTGCAGAAACGCTGTAT. The chain couples TRBV13-2 to TRBJ2-3; unclear D gene. The read stops 1 residue short of the end of the CDR3; the missing end is completed from the germline J gene. Deletions cut 3 bases from V and 0 bases from J, with 2 bases between. The germline CDR1 and CDR2 sequences are NNHNN and SYGAGS (reference sequence). This CDR3 has 12 residues.

Concerning this clone: All gene names here are mouse names. The observed sequence ends 1 residue before the CDR3 terminus, with the missing tail filled in from the germline J gene. The chain couples TRBV13-1 to TRBJ2-5; TRBD2 agrees at 7 bases. CDR1 and CDR2 from the germline V gene are NSHNY and SYGAGN. The CDR3 spans 15 residues. With 0 bases clipped from V and 2 bases from J, the junction kept 3 bases outside the gene matches. The CDR3 DNA, read in part, is TGTGCCAGCAGTGATGCACCTGGGGGCCAAGACACCCAGTAC. Translating it yields CASSDAPGGQDTQY. The CDR3 as a whole reads CASSDAPGGQDTQYF.

In this sample, this clone turned up a few times. These gene names are mouse names. The CDR3 is cut off 1 residue early in the read; its end comes from the germline J gene. The chain links TRBV13-1 to TRBJ2-7, with 9 bases lining up with TRBD1. This CDR3 has 14 amino acids. The J segment lost 5 bases and the V segment lost 4 bases, leaving 7 bases of the junction unmatched. Germline CDR1 is NSHNY and CDR2 is SYGAGN. The CDR3 region is CASSPGTGSHEQYF. The covered CDR3 bases are TGTGCCAGCAGTCCCGGGACAGGGTCCCATGAACAGTAC.

As regards this clone: Gene names and germline refer to mouse. The read ends 1 residue early relative to the CDR3; the germline J gene fills the gap. V is TRBV13-3 and J is TRBJ2-1; 10 nucleotides line up with TRBD2. Germline lookup yields CDR1 NNHDY and CDR2 SYVADS. This CDR3 is 15 amino acids long. V dropped 1 base and J dropped 3; count of bases not matched to a gene: 1. CDR3 protein: CASSDWDWGYAEQFF. Incomplete CDR3 DNA: TGTGCCAGCAGTGATTGGGACTGGGGCTATGCTGAGCAGTTC.

Comments on this clone: The listed genes are named as in mouse. The read terminates 1 residue before the CDR3 end, so the remaining end is supplied by the germline J gene. The rearrangement links TRBV16 to TRBJ1-5, with 9 bases lining up with TRBD1. The V gene end was trimmed by 5 bases and the J gene end by 3 bases; junction bases not matched to a gene: 2. The V gene's germline CDR1 is SGHSA and CDR2 FRNQAP. The CDR3 length is 14 residues. CDR3 DNA (partial): TGTGCAAGCAGCATGGGACAGGGCAACCAGGCTCCGCTT. Translation: CASSMGQGNQAPL. The complete CDR3 protein is CASSMGQGNQAPLF.

To note about this clone: Mouse gene names and germline throughout. The sequence runs out 1 residue before the end of the CDR3; the remainder is reconstructed from the germline J gene. The sample contains more than one DNA sequence encoding this CDR3. The V call is TRBV12-1, the J call TRBJ1-4; 8 positions agree with TRBD1. This CDR3 has 15 residues. CDR1 is SGHSN, CDR2 HYEKVE, per germline. V shed 0 bases and J 7 bases; nucleotides not matched to a gene: 6. CDR3 region: CASSLGQGAGERLFF. Incomplete CDR3 DNA: TGTGCCAGCTCTCTCGGGCAGGGGGCGGGCGAAAGATTATTT.

With respect to this clone: Genes here carry mouse names. The CDR3 extends 1 residue past the end of the read, so its final part is completed from the germline J gene. This sequence joins TRBV14 and TRBJ2-7; D not resolved. V dropped 5 bases and J dropped 9 bases, with 6 bases sitting between them. The CDR3 runs 9 residues. CDR1 is SGHDT and CDR2 is FRDEAV in the germline V gene. The sequenced part of the CDR3 DNA is TGTGCCAGCAGCCTCGGACAGTAC. Its translation: CASSLGQY. The whole CDR3 sequence is CASSLGQYF.

A note on this clone: Here the gene names and germline are mouse. The read terminates 1 residue ahead of where the CDR3 ends, so the germline J gene completes it. The V and J genes are TRBV13-2 and TRBJ2-3, with 8 bases matching TRBD2. The CDR3 runs 17 residues. Germline V lookup: CDR1 NNHNN, CDR2 SYGAGS (reference sequence). The junction had 8 bases not matched to a gene; V was cut back by 0 bases and J by 2 bases. The CDR3 DNA, read in part, is TGTGCCAGCGGTGATGCCTCTGGGGGGCGGGATGCAGAAACGCTGTAT. Encoded protein: CASGDASGGRDAETLY. The entire CDR3 reads CASGDASGGRDAETLYF.

For this clone: Genes here carry mouse names. Read coverage stops 1 residue before the CDR3 terminus; the germline J gene supplies the remainder. The chain employs TRBV3 and TRBJ2-7; D is possibly TRBD2 (6 bases). V dropped 1 base and J dropped 3 bases, with 10 bases sitting between them. From germline, CDR1 is SNHLY and CDR2 FYNGKV (reference sequence). The CDR3 has 14 amino acids. The CDR3 loop is CASSLEGWGYEQYF. The DNA read from the CDR3 is TGTGCCAGCAGCTTAGAGGGCTGGGGCTATGAACAGTAC.

Comment on this clone: Gene and germline names: mouse. The DNA ends 1 residue before the CDR3 does, and the rest of the CDR3 is filled in from the germline J gene. The chain employs TRBV1 and TRBJ2-5; 12 bases map to TRBD1. CDR3 length: 13 amino acids. Unmatched junction bases numbered 3, after V lost 6 bases and J lost 8 bases. Germline V gives CDR1 NSQYPW, CDR2 LRSPGD (reference sequence). CDR3 bases read: TGCACCTGCAGAGGGACAGGGGGCGCCACCCAGTAC. It translates to CTCRGTGGATQY. The CDR3 in full is CTCRGTGGATQYF.

Of note for this clone: Germline and genes: mouse. The CDR3 bases that were read are TGTGCCTGGGGGACAATTGCAAACTCCGACTACACC. Translated: CAWGTIANSDYT. The whole CDR3 reads CAWGTIANSDYTF. The chain recombines TRBV31 with TRBJ1-2, with D possibly being TRBD1 (6 bases). The CDR3 is cut off 1 residue early in the read; its end comes from the germline J gene. CDR1 is GKSSPN and CDR2 is SITVG in the germline V gene. This CDR3 is 13 amino acids long. Trimming pared 5 bases from V and 0 bases from J, leaving 10 bases between.

With respect to this clone: The genes and germline here are from mouse. The read ends 1 residue shy of where the CDR3 ends; the end is completed using the germline J gene. The chain uses TRBV19 and TRBJ1-4; D remains ambiguous. Germline-derived CDR1 and CDR2 are FNHDT and SITEND (reference sequence). Trimming took 4 bases from V and 4 from J, leaving 8 bases between them. This CDR3 contains 13 residues. CDR3 residues: CASSLDINERLFF. The part of the CDR3 DNA that was read is TGTGCCAGCAGTCTCGACATCAACGAAAGATTATTT.

Worth noting for this clone: The germline and genes are mouse ones. The read is 1 residue too short to cover the CDR3 end, so that end is filled in from the germline J gene. The V call is TRBV3, the J call TRBJ2-5, with 8 bases identical to TRBD2. CDR1 SNHLY and CDR2 FYNGKV come from the germline V gene (reference sequence). Trimming at V came to 1 base and at J to 2 bases, leaving 2 bases not matched to a gene. There are 15 residues in the CDR3. CDR3 protein: CASSLGLGSQDTQYF. The sequenced part of the CDR3 DNA is TGTGCCAGCAGCTTAGGACTGGGGAGCCAAGACACCCAGTAC.

As for this clone: Germline and genes here are mouse. The sequence runs out 1 residue before the end of the CDR3; the remainder is reconstructed from the germline J gene. The V and J genes are TRBV26 and TRBJ1-1; TRBD1 aligns across 8 bases. Per the germline V gene, CDR1 is KGHPV and CDR2 is FQNQEV (reference sequence). V lost 4 bases and J lost 4; bases outside the gene matches: 5. CDR3 size: 14 residues. The CDR3 bases that were read are TGTGCCAGCAGTCCGGGGACAGGAATCACAGAAGTCTTC. This gives the protein CASSPGTGITEVF. The CDR3 as a whole reads CASSPGTGITEVFF.